This TCR beta chain stems from a study of cytomegalovirus exposure and HLA in healthy donors. Amplification used 60 Vbeta primers and 13 Jbeta primers. Assay used: immunoSEQ multiplex PCR; TCRdb lists only in-frame clones, some missing. The sample table sets out 150,000 to 250,000 clones. CDR1 is SGHRS and CDR2 is YFSETQ in the germline V gene. V trimming: 0 bases; J trimming: 4 bases; junction bases outside the gene matches: 9. The CDR3 is 16 residues long. Study observations and caveats: The productive fraction for most TCR beta V segments was about 90% or about 30% in an earlier analysis. Confirmation in vitro established that three CMV-associated chains were specific for CMV antigens. A link between a missense DCLRE1C variant and TCR beta V- and J-gene trimming emerged from a later analysis.

A note on this clone: Its cognate antigen is unknown.

Healthy bone marrow donors made up the donor group. The clonotype originates from a boy aged 5-17 years in good health and CMV-seronegative. The sample taken for sequencing was PBMCs. The chain couples TRBV5-1 to TRBJ2-5; 7 nucleotides align to TRBD2. The DNA of the CDR3 is TGCGCCAGCAGCTTGGGCGCCATGGGGGAGGGAGAGACCCAGTACTTC. It translates to CASSLGAMGEGETQYF.